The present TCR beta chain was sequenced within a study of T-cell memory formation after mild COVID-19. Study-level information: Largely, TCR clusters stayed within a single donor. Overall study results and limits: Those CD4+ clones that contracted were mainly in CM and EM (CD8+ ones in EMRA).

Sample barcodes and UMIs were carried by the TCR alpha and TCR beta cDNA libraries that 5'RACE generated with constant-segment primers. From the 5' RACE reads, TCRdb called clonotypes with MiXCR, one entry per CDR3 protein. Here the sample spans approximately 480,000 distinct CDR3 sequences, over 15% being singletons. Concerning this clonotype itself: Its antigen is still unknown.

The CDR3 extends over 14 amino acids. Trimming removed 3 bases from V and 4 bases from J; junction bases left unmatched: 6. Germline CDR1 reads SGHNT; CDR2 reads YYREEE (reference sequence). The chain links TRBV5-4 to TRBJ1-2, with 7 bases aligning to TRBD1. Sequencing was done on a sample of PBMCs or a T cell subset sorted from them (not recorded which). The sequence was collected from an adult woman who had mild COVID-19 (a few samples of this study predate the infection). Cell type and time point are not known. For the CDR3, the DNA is TGTGCCAGCAGCTCACCACAGGGGACCTATGGCTACACCTTC. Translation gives CASSSPQGTYGYTF. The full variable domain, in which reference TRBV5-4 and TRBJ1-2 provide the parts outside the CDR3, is ETGVTQSPTHLIKTRGQQVTLRCSSQSGHNTVSWYQQALGQGPQFIFQYYREEENGRGNFPPRFSGLQFPNYSSELNVNALELDDSALYLCASSSPQGTYGYTFGSGTRLTVV.